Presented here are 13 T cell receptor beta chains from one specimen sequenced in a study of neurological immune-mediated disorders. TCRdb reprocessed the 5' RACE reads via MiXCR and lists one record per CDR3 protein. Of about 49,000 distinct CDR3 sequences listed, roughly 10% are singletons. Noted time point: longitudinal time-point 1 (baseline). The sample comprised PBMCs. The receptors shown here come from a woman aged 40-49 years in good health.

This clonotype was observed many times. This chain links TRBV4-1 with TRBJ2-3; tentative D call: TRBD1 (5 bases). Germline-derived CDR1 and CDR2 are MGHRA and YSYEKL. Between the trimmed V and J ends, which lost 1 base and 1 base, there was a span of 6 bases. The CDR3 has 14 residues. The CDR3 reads CASSQGGRTDTQYF. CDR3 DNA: TGCGCCAGCAGCCAAGGGGGCCGCACAGATACGCAGTATTTT.

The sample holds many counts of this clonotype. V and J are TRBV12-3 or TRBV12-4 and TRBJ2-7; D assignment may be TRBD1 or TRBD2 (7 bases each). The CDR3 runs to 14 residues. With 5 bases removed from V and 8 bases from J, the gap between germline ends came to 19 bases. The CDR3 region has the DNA TGTGCCAGCAGTCCCCAGGACCAGGGGGGGAAGCAGTACTTC. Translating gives CASSPQDQGGKQYF.

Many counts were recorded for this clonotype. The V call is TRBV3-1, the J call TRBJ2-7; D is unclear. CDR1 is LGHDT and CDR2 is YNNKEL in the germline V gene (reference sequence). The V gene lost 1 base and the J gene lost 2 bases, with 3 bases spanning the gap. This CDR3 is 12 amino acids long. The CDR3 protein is CASSQATYEQYF. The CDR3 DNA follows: TGTGCCAGCAGCCAAGCAACCTACGAGCAGTACTTC.

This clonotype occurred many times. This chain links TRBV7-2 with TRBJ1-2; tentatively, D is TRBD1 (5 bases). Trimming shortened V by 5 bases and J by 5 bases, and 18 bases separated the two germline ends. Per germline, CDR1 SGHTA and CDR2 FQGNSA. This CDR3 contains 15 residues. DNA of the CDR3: TGTGCCAGCAGCCCAAGTTTGGCAGGGCTATATGGCTACACCTTC. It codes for CASSPSLAGLYGYTF.

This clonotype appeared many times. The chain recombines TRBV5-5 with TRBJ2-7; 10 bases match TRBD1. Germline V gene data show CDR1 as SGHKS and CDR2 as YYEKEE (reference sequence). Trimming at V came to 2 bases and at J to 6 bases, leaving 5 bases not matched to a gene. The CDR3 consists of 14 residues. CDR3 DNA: TGTGCCAGCAGCTTAAGACAGGGGGCCGGCGAGCAGTACTTC. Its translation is CASSLRQGAGEQYF.

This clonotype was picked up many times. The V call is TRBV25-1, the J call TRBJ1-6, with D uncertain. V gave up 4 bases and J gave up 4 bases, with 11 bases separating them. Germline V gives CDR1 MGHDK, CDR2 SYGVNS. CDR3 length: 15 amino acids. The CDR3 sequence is CASSAWTEYNSPLHF. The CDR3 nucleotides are TGTGCCAGCAGTGCCTGGACCGAATATAATTCACCCCTCCACTTT.

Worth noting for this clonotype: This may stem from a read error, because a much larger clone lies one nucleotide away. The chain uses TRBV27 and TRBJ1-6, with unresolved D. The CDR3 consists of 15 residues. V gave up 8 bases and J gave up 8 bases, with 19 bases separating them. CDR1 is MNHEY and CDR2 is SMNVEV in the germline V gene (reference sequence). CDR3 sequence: CASGFHNGPDSPLHF. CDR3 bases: TGTGCCAGCGGCTTCCATAATGGTCCAGATTCACCCCTCCACTTT.

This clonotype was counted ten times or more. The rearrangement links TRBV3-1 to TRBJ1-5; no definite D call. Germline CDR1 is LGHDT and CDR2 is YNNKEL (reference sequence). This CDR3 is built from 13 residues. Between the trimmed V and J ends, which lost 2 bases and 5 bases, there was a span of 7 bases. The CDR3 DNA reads TGTGCCAGCAGCCAATCAACAGATCAGCCCCAGCATTTT. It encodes CASSQSTDQPQHF.

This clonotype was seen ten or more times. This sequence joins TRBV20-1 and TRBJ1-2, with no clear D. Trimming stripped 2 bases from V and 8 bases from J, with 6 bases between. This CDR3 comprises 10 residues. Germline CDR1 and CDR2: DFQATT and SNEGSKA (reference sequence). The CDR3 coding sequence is TGCAGTGCTAGACAGTCGGGCTACACCTTC. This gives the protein CSARQSGYTF.

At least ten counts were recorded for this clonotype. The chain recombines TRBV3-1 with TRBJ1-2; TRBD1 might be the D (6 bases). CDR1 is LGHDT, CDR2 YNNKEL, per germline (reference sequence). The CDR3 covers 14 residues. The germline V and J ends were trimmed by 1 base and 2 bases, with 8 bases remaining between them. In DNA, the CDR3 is TGTGCCAGCAGCCAAGGAGGGGGGAACTATGGCTACACCTTC. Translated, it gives CASSQGGGNYGYTF.

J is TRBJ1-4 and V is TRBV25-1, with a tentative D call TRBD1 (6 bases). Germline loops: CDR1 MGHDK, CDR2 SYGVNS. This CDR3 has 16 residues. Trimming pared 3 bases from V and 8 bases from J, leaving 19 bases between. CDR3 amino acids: CASSEGLGARAEKLFF. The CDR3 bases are TGTGCCAGCAGTGAGGGCTTGGGGGCGCGCGCGGAAAAACTGTTTTTT.

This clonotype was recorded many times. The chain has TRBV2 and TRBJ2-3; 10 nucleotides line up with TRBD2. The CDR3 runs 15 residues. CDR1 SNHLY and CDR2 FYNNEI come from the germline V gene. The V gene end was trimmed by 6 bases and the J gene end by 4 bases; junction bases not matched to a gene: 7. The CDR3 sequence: CASSVSGRTADTQYF. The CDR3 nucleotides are TGTGCCAGCAGCGTTAGCGGGAGGACGGCAGATACGCAGTATTTT. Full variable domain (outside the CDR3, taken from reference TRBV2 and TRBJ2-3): EPEVTQTPSHQVTQMGQEVILRCVPISNHLYFYWYRQILGQKVEFLVSFYNNEISEKSEIFDDQFSVERPDGSNFTLKIRSTKLEDSAMYFCASSVSGRTADTQYFGPGTRLTVL.

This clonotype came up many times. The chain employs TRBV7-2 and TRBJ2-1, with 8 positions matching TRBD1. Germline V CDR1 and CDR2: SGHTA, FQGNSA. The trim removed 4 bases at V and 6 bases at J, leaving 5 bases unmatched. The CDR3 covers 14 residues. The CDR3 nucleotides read TGTGCCAGCAGCTGGACAGGGCGGGCCAATGAGCAGTTCTTC. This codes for CASSWTGRANEQFF.